These T cell receptor beta chains were read from a single sample in a study of cytomegalovirus exposure and HLA in healthy donors. The table came from immunoSEQ multiplex PCR; TCRdb's copy has only in-frame clones and leaves some out. The data contain 60,000 to 75,000 clones, approximately 71% of them singletons. Material for sequencing was PBMCs. The receptor source for this set is a man aged 50-60 years in good health and CMV-seronegative. The CDR3 runs from the conserved cysteine through the conserved F or W. A D gene is named only where the DNA matches it firmly. Clone size appears in some rows only: once, few, many, or a class for an expanded clone.

>NA|TRBV7-9|TRBJ1-1|NA
CASSSRGYTEAFF
TGTGCCAGCAGCTCCCGAGGTTACACTGAAGCTTTCTTT
>NA|TRBV6-5|TRBJ2-7|NA
CASTMPPEEQYF
TGTGCCAGCACCATGCCTCCGGAGGAGCAGTACTTC
>NA|TRBV9|TRBJ2-7|TRBD2
CASSKRLAGEHSEQYF
TGTGCCAGCAGCAAGAGACTAGCGGGGGAGCATTCGGAGCAGTACTTC
>few|TRBV9|TRBJ2-1|NA
CASSGGAGGNEQFF
TGTGCCAGCAGTGGTGGCGCAGGAGGGAATGAGCAGTTCTTC
>NA|TRBV19|TRBJ2-7|TRBD1
CASSFGTGGYEQYF
TGTGCCAGTAGTTTCGGGACAGGGGGCTACGAGCAGTACTTC
>NA|TRBV7-3|TRBJ2-3|NA
CASSLGAGTQYF
TGTGCCAGCAGCTTGGGGGCGGGTACGCAGTATTTT
>NA|TRBV6-6|TRBJ1-6|TRBD1
CASRFPGTGVSSPLHF
TGTGCCAGCCGTTTCCCCGGGACAGGGGTATCTTCACCCCTCCACTTT
>NA|TRBV27|TRBJ2-1|TRBD2
CASSGFGGNEQFF
TGTGCCAGCAGTGGTTTCGGGGGGAATGAGCAGTTCTTC
>NA|TRBV29-1|TRBJ1-5|TRBD1
CSVTGVNQPQHF
TGCAGCGTGACAGGGGTCAATCAGCCCCAGCATTTT
>NA|TRBV5-1|TRBJ2-7|NA
CASSPRDTSYEQYF
TGCGCCAGCAGCCCCCGGGACACTTCCTACGAGCAGTACTTC
>NA|TRBV27|TRBJ1-5|TRBD1
CATKGANQPQHF
TGTGCCACGAAGGGGGCTAATCAGCCCCAGCATTTT
>NA|TRBV7-9|TRBJ2-7|NA
CASSSRSGGAYEQYF
TGTGCCAGCAGCTCAAGAAGTGGAGGGGCCTACGAGCAGTACTTC
>once|TRBV6-5|TRBJ1-5|NA
CASSTGIWQPQHF
TGTGCCAGCAGTACAGGTATTTGGCAGCCCCAGCATTTT
>NA|TRBV6-5|TRBJ1-2|TRBD1
CASGTGVEGYTF
TGTGCCAGCGGGACAGGGGTGGAAGGCTACACCTTC